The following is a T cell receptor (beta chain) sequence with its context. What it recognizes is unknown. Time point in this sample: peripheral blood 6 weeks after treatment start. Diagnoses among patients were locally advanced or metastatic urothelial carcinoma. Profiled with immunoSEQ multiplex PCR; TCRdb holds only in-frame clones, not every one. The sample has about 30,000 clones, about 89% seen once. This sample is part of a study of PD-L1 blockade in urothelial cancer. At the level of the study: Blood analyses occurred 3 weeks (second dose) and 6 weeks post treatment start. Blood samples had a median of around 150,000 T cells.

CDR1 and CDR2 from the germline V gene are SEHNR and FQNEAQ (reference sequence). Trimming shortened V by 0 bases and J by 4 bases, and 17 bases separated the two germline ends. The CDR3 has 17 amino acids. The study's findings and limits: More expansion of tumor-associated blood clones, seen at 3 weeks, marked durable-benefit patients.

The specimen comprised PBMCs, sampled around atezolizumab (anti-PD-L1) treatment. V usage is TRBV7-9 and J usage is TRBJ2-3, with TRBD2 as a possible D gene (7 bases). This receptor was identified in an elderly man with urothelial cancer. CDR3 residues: CASSLARGGSVADTQYF. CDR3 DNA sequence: TGTGCCAGCAGCTTAGCCAGGGGCGGGAGTGTGGCAGATACGCAGTATTTT.